Many counts were recorded for the clone carrying this T cell receptor (beta chain). Its specificity is unknown. The CDR3 runs to 14 residues. Germline CDR1 DFQATT, CDR2 SNEGSKA (reference sequence). V lost 3 bases and J lost 2, with 12 bases in between. Individuals who volunteered at a blood bank located in Maryland, USA, made up the group of healthy controls. The sample originates from a study of neurological immune-mediated disorders. Study-wide points: Expanded clones shared no CDR3 amino acid sequences across subjects, suggesting private repertoires in all groups.

The cDNA was synthesized by 5'RACE incorporating 10-nucleotide random UMIs. TCRdb fed the 5' RACE reads into MiXCR, producing one record per CDR3 protein. The data hold roughly 31,000 distinct CDR3 sequences, with approximately 4.4% observed a single time. Sequenced input: PBMCs. The sequence derives from a man younger than 35 in good health. The rearrangement joins TRBV20-1 to TRBJ2-3; D unresolved. The CDR3 loop is CSARHPFITDTQYF. DNA of the CDR3: TGCAGTGCTAGGCATCCTTTTATCACAGATACGCAGTATTTT.